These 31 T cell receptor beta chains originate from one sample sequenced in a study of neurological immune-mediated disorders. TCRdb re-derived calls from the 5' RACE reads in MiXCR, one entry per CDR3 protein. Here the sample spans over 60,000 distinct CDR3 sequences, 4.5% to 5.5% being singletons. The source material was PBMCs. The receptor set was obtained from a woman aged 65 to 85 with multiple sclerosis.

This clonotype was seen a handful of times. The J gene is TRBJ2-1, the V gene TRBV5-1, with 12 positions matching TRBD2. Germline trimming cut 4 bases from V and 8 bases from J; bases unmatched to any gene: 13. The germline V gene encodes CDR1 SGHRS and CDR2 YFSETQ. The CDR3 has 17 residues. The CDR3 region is CASSPTGLAGGPHEQFF. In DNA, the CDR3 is TGCGCCAGCAGCCCTACGGGGCTAGCGGGAGGGCCGCATGAGCAGTTCTTC.

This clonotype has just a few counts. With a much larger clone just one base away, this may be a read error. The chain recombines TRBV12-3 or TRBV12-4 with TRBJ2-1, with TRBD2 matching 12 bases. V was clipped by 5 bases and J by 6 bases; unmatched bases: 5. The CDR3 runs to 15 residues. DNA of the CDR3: TGTGCCAGCAGTCAGGGACTAGCGGGTGGCAATGAGCAGTTCTTC. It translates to CASSQGLAGGNEQFF.

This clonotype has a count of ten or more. The CDR3 sequence is CASSKRRGVEAFF. The DNA for the CDR3 is TGTGCCAGCAGCAAACGGAGGGGAGTTGAAGCTTTCTTT. The gene calls are TRBV21-1 and TRBJ1-1. TRBV21-1 is a pseudogene. There are 13 residues in the CDR3.

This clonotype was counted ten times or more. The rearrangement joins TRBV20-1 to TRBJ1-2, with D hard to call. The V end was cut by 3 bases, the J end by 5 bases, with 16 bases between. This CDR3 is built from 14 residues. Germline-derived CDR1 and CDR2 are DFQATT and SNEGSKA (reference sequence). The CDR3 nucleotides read TGCAGTGCTAGTCGAGCACAAGGTGGTTATGGCTACACCTTC. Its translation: CSASRAQGGYGYTF.

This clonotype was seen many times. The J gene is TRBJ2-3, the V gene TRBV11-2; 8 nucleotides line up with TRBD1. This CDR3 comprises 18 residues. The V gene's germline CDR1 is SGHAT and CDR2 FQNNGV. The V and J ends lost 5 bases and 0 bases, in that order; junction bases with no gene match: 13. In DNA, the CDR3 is TGTGCCAGCAGCACCTACAGGGGGAATCGGAAAAGCACAGATACGCAGTATTTT. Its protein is CASSTYRGNRKSTDTQYF.

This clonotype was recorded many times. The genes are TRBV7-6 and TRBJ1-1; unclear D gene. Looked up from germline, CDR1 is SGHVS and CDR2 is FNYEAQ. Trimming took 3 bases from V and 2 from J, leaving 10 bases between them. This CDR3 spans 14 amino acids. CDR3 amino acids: CASSLSRGNTEAFF. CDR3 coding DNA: TGTGCCAGCAGCTTGAGCCGAGGAAACACTGAAGCTTTCTTT.

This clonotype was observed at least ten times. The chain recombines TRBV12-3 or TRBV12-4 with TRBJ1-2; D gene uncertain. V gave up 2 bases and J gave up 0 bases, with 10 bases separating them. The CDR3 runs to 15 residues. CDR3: CASSLREGPNYGYTF. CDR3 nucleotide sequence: TGTGCCAGCAGTTTAAGGGAGGGCCCTAACTATGGCTACACCTTC.

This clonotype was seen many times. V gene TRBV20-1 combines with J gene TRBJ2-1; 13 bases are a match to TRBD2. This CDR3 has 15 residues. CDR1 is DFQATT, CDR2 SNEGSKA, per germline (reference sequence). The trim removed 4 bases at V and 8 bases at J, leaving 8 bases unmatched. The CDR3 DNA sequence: TGCAGTGCTACGGATGTACTAGCGGGAGGGTATGAGCAGTTCTTC. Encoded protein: CSATDVLAGGYEQFF.

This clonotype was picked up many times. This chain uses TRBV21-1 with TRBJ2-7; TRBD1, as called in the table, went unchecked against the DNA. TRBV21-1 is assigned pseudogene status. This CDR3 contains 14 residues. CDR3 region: CASSIPGPIYEQYF. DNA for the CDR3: TGTGCCAGCAGCATACCGGGACCTATTTACGAGCAGTACTTC.

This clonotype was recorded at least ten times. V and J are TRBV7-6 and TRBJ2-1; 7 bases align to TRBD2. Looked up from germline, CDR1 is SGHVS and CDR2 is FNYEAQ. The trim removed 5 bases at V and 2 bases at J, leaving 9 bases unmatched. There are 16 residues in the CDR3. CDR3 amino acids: CASSKLAVGAYNEQFF. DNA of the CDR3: TGTGCCAGCAGCAAGCTAGCGGTTGGGGCCTACAATGAGCAGTTCTTC.

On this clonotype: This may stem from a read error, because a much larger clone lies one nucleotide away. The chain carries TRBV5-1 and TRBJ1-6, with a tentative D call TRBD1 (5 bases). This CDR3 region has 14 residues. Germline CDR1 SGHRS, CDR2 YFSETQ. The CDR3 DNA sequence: TGCGCCAGCAGCTTGAACAGGCCCAATTCACCCCTCAACTTT. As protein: CASSLNRPNSPLNF.

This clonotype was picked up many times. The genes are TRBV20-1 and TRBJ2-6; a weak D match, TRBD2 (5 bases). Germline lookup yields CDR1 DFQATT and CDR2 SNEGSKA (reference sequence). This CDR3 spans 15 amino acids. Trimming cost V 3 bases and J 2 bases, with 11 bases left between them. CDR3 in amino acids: CSASEMRAGANVLTF. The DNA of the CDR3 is TGCAGTGCTAGTGAAATGCGGGCTGGGGCCAACGTCCTGACTTTC.

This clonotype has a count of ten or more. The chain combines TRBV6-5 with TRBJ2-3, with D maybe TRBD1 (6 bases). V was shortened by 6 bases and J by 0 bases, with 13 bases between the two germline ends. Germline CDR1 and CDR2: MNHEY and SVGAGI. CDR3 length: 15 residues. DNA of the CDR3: TGTGCCAGCAGGCTAGACAGGAGGAGCACAGATACGCAGTATTTT. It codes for CASRLDRRSTDTQYF.

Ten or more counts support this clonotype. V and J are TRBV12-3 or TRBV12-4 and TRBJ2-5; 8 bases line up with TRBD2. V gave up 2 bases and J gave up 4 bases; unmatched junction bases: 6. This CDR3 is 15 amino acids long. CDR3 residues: CASSLYGTRGETQYF. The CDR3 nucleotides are TGTGCCAGCAGTTTATATGGGACTAGAGGAGAGACCCAGTACTTC.

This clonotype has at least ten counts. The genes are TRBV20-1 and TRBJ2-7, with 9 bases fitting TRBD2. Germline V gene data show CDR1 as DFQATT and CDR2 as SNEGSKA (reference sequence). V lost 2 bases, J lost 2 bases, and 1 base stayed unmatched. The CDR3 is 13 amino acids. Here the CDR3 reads CSARLAGAYEQYF. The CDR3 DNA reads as TGCAGTGCTAGATTAGCGGGAGCCTACGAGCAGTACTTC.

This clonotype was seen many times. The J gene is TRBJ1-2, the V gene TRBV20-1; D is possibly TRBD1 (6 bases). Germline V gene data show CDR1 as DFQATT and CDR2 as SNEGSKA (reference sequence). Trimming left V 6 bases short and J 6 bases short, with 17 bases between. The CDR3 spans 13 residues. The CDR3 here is CSALGHSNDGYTF. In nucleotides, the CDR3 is TGCAGTGCCTTGGGACACTCGAATGATGGCTACACCTTC.

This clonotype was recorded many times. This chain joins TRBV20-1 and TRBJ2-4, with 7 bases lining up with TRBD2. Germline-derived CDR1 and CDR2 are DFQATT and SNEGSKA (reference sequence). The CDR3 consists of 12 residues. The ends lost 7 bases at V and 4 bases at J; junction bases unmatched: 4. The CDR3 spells CSVPGLKNIQYF. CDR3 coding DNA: TGCAGTGTCCCGGGACTAAAAAACATTCAGTACTTC.

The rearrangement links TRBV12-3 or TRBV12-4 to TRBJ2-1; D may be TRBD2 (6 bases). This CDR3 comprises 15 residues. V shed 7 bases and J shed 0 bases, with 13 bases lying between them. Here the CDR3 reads CASTPSEGSYNEQFF. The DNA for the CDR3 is TGTGCCAGCACTCCCTCGGAGGGCTCCTACAATGAGCAGTTCTTC.

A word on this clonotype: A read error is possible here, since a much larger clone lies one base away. This CDR3 reads CASSPGQIRNETLFF. As DNA, the CDR3 is TGCGCCAGCAGCCCGGGACAGATCAGGAATGAAACACTGTTTTTT. The chain employs TRBV4-3 and TRBJ1-4, with TRBD1 matching over 7 bases. Germline CDR1 reads LGHNA; CDR2 reads YSLEER. The CDR3 runs to 15 residues.

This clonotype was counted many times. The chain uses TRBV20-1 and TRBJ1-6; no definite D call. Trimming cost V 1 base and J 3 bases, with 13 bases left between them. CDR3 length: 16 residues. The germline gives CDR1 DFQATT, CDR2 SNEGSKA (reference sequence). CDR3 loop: CSARARAASYNSPLHF. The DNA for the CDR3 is TGCAGTGCTAGAGCGAGGGCAGCGAGCTATAATTCACCCCTCCACTTT.

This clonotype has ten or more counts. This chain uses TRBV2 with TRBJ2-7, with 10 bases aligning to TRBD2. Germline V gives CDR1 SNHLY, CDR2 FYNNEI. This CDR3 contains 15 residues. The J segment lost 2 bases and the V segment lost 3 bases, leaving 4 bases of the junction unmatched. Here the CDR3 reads CASSDGTSVPYEQYF. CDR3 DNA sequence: TGTGCCAGCAGTGATGGGACTAGCGTACCCTACGAGCAGTACTTC.

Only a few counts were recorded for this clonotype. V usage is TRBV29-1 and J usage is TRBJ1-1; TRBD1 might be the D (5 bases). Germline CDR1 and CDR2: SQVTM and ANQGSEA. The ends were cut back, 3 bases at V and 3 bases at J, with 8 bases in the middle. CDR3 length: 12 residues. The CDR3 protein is CSVDTGYTEAFF. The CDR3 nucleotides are TGCAGCGTTGATACAGGTTACACTGAAGCTTTCTTT.

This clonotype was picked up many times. The CDR3 spells CASSMQGDINEQFF. The CDR3 DNA reads TGCGCCAGCTCAATGCAGGGGGATATCAATGAGCAGTTCTTC. V usage is TRBV5-1 and J usage is TRBJ2-1; 7 bases fit TRBD1. The ends lost 7 bases at V and 6 bases at J; junction bases unmatched: 10. Germline values: CDR1 SGHRS, CDR2 YFSETQ. The CDR3 length is 14 residues.

The CDR3, as DNA: TGTGCCAGCAGCTCAGATGTGGGTTATCGGAACGAGCAGTACTTC. Amino acid sequence: CASSSDVGYRNEQYF. The chain recombines TRBV11-2 with TRBJ2-7; D remains ambiguous. V lost 4 bases to trimming and J lost 5 bases, with 18 bases between them. This CDR3 region has 15 residues. Germline values: CDR1 SGHAT, CDR2 FQNNGV.

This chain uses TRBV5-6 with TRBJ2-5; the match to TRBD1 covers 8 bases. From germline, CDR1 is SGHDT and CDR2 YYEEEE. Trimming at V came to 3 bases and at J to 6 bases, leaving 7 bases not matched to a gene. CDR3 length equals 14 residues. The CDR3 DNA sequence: TGTGCCAGCAGCTCTCCAGGGGGCGGACAGACCCAGTACTTC. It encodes CASSSPGGGQTQYF.

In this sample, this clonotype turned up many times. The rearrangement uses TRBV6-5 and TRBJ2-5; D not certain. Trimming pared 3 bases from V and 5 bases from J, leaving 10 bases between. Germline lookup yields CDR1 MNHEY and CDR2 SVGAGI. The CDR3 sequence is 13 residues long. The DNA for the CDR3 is TGTGCCAGCAGTTATTCTGTTACGGAGACCCAGTACTTC. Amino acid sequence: CASSYSVTETQYF.

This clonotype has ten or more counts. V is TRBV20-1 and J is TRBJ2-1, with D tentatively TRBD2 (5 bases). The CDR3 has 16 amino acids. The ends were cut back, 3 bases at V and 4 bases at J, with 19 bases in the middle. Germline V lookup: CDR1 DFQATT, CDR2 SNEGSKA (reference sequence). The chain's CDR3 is CSASPPAEVGYNEQFF. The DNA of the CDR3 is TGCAGTGCTAGTCCTCCAGCGGAGGTGGGATACAATGAGCAGTTCTTC.

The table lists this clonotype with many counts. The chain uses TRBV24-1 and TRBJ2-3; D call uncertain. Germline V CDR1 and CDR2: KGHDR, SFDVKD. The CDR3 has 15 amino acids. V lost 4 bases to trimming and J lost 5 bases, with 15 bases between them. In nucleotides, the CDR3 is TGTGCCACCAGTGACCCCGGACGAAGAGGAGATACGCAGTATTTT. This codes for CATSDPGRRGDTQYF.

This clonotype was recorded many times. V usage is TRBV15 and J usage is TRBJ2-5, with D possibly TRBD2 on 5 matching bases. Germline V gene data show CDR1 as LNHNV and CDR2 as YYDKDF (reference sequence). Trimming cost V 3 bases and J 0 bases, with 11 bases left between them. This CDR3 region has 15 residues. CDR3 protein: CATSSKDWYQETQYF. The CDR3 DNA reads TGTGCCACCAGCAGTAAGGACTGGTACCAAGAGACCCAGTACTTC.

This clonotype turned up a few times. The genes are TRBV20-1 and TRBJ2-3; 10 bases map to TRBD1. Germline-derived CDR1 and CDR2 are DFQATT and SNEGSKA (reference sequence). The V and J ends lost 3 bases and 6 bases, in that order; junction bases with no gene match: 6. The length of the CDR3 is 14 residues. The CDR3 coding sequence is TGCAGTGCTAGTTGGGACAGGGGTGGGGATACGCAGTATTTT. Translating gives CSASWDRGGDTQYF.

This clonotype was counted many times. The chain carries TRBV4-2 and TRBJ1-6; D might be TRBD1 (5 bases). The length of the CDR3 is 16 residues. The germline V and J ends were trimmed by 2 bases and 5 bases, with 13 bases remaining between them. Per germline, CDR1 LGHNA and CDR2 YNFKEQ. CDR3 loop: CASSQPGTGNNSPLHF. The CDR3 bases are TGTGCCAGCAGCCAACCGGGTACAGGAAATAATTCACCCCTCCACTTT.